What follows are 3 T cell receptor beta chains derived from one specimen sequenced in a study of T-cell memory formation after mild COVID-19. In TCRdb, the 5' RACE reads were re-called with MiXCR into one record per CDR3 protein. The sample gives 35,000 to 50,000 distinct CDR3 sequences, nearly 9.5% of which show up once; about an eighth is in the top ten. Specimen: PBMCs or a T cell subset sorted from them (not recorded which). The receptors were gathered from an adult woman who had mild COVID-19 (a few samples of this study predate the infection). Cell type and time point are not known.

In this sample, this clonotype turned up many times. The chain links TRBV29-1 to TRBJ2-5; D may match TRBD1 or TRBD2 (5 bases each). The V end was cut by 4 bases, the J end by 3 bases, with 12 bases between. CDR1 SQVTM and CDR2 ANQGSEA come from the germline V gene. This CDR3 spans 13 amino acids. The chain's CDR3 is CSVVGGSKETQYF. CDR3 in DNA: TGCAGCGTTGTTGGGGGATCCAAAGAGACCCAGTACTTC.

The rearrangement joins TRBV29-1 to TRBJ1-5, with no clear D. The germline CDR1 and CDR2 sequences are SQVTM and ANQGSEA. The V and J ends lost 7 bases and 0 bases respectively, with 10 bases between them. The CDR3 has 13 residues. CDR3 in amino acids: CSALGNSNQPQHF. The CDR3 region has the DNA TGCAGCGCCCTAGGGAATAGCAATCAGCCCCAGCATTTT.

This clonotype was picked up many times. The V gene is TRBV7-6, the J gene TRBJ2-3; D is uncertain. The CDR3 totals 13 residues. Germline CDR1 and CDR2: SGHVS and FNYEAQ. V was shortened by 5 bases and J by 1 base, with 7 bases between the two germline ends. The CDR3 region has the DNA TGTGCCAGCAGCCCCCGGGGCACAGATACGCAGTATTTT. It encodes CASSPRGTDTQYF.